The sequence of this TCR beta chain was determined in a study of cytomegalovirus exposure and HLA in healthy donors. CDR1 and CDR2 from the germline V gene are KGHSH and LQKENI. This CDR3 contains 14 residues. Trimming stripped 6 bases from V and 0 bases from J, with 11 bases between. Primers: 60 Vbeta forward and 13 Jbeta reverse. Some clones are missing from TCRdb's copy, which holds only in-frame ones; the method was immunoSEQ multiplex PCR. The sample contains around 150,000 clones, 70% to 85% of which appear only once. The chain couples TRBV18 to TRBJ1-2, with D perhaps matching TRBD1 (5 bases). This clonotype was sampled from a man aged 40-50 years in good health and CMV-seronegative. The sequenced sample was PBMCs. CDR3 amino acids: CASSQGASNYGYTF. The CDR3 DNA is TGTGCCAGCTCTCAAGGGGCCTCTAACTATGGCTACACCTTC.